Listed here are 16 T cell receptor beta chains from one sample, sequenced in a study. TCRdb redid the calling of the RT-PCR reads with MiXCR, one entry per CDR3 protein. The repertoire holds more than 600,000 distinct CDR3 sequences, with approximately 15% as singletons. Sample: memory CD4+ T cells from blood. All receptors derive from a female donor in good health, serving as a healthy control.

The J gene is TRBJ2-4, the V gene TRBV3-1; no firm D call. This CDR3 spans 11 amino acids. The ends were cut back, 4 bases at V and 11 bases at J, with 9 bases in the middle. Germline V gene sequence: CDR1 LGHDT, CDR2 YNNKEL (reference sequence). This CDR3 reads CASSREIVQYF. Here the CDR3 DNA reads TGTGCCAGCAGCCGAGAAATAGTTCAGTACTTC.

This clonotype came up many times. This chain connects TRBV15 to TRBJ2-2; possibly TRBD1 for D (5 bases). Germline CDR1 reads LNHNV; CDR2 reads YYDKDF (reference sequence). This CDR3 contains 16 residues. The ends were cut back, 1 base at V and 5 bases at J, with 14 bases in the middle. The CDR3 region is CATSRGPRVDTGELFF. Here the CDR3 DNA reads TGTGCCACCAGCAGAGGCCCCAGGGTGGATACCGGGGAGCTGTTTTTT. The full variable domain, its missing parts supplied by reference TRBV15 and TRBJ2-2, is DAMVIQNPRYQVTQFGKPVTLSCSQTLNHNVMYWYQQKSSQAPKLLFHYYDKDFNNEADTPDNFQSRRPNTSFCFLDIRSPGLGDTAMYLCATSRGPRVDTGELFFGEGSRLTVL.

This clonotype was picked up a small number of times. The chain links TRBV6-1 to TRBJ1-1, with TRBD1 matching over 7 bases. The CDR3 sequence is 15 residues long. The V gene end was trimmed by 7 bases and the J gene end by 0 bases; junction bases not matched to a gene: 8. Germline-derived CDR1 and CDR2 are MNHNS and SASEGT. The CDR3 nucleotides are TGTGCCAGCATGAAGGGGGCTAGTTTGAACACTGAAGCTTTCTTT. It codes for CASMKGASLNTEAFF.

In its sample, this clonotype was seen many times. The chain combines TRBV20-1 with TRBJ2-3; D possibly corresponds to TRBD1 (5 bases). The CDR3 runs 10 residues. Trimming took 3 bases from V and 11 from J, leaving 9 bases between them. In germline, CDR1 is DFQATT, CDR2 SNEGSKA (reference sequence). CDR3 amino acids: CSASSDRQYF. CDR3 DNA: TGCAGTGCTAGTTCCGACAGGCAGTATTTT.

In nucleotides, the CDR3 is TGCAGTGCTAGATCCGGACTAGCGGGAGCGAGGAATGAGCAGTTCTTC. Translating gives CSARSGLAGARNEQFF. The J gene is TRBJ2-1, the V gene TRBV20-1, with 13 bases lining up with TRBD2. Trimming cost V 2 bases and J 7 bases; bases outside gene matches: 8. Germline V CDR1 and CDR2: DFQATT, SNEGSKA (reference sequence). The CDR3 spans 16 residues.

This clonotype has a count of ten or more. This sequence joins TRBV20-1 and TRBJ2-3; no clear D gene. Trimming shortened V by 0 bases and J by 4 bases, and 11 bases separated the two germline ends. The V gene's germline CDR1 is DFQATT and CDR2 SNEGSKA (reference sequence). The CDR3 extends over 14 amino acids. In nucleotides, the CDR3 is TGCAGTGCTAGAGATCAGGCCCCGGCAGATACGCAGTATTTT. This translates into CSARDQAPADTQYF.

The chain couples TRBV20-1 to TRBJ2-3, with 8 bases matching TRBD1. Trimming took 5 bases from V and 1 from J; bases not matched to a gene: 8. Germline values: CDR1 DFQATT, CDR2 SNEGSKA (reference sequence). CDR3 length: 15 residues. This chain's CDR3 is CSALVQGAGTDTQYF. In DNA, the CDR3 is TGCAGTGCTCTCGTGCAGGGGGCTGGCACAGATACGCAGTATTTT.

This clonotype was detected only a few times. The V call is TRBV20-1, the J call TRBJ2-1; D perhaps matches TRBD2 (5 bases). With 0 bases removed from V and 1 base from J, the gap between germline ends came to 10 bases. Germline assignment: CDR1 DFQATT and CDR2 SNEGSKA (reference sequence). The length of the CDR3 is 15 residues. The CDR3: CSARDERISYNEQFF. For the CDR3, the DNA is TGCAGTGCTAGAGATGAGCGGATTTCCTACAATGAGCAGTTCTTC.

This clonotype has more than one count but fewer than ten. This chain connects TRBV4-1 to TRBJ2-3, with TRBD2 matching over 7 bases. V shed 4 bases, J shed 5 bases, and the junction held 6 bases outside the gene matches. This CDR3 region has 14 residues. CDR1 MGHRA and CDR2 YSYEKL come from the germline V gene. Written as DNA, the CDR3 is TGCGCCAGCAGCCTCGGACTAGACATAGATACGCAGTATTTT. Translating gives CASSLGLDIDTQYF.

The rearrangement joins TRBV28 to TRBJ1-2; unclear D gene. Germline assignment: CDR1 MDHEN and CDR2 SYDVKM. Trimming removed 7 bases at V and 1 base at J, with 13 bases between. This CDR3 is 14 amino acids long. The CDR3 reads CASTSQSFNYGYTF. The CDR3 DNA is TGTGCCAGCACCTCACAGAGCTTTAACTATGGCTACACCTTC.

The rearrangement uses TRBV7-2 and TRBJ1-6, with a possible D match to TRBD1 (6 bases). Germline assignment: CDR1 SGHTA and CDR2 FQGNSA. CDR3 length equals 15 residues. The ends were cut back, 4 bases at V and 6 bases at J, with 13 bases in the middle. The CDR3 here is CASSSNRVLNSPLHF. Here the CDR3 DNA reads TGTGCCAGCAGCTCCAACAGGGTTCTTAATTCACCCCTCCACTTT.

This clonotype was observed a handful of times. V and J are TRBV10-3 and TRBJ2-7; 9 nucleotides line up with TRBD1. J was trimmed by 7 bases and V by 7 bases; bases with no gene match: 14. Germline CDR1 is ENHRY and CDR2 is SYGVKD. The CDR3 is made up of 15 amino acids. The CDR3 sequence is CAITGQGKGRGEQYF. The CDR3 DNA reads TGTGCCATCACGGGACAGGGAAAAGGGCGAGGGGAGCAGTACTTC.

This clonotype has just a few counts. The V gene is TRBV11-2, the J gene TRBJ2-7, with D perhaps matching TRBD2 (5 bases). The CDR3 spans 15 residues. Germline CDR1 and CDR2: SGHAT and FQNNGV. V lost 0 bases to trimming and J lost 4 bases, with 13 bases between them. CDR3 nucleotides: TGTGCCAGCAGCTTAGAAACGCGGGCGCGGTACGAGCAGTACTTC. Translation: CASSLETRARYEQYF.

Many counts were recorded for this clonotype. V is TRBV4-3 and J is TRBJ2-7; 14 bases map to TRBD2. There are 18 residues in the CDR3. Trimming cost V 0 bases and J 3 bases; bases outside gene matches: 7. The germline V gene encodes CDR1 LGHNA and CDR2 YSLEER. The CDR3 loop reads CASSQETSGRARGYEQYF. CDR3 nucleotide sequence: TGCGCCAGCAGCCAAGAGACTAGCGGGAGGGCCAGGGGCTACGAGCAGTACTTC.

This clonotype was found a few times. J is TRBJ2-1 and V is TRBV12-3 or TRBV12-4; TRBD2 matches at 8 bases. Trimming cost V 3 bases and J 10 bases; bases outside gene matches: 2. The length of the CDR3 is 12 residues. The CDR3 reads CASSFPGGEQFF. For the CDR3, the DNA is TGTGCCAGCAGTTTTCCGGGGGGGGAGCAGTTCTTC.

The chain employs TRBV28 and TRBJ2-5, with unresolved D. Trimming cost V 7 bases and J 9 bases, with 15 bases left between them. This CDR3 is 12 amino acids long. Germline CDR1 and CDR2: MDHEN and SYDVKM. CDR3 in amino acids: CASNEMIGPQYF. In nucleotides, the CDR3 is TGTGCCAGCAACGAAATGATTGGTCCCCAGTACTTC.